These T cell receptor beta chains were read from a single sample in a study of cytotoxic CD8 clonotypes in ibrutinib-treated CLL. Clones were sequenced by immunoSEQ multiplex PCR, and TCRdb holds only the in-frame ones, with some missing. The table shows 270,000 or so clones, with approximately 79% occurring only once. The sequenced sample was PBMCs, obtained at disease progression, from a patient treated with ibrutinib. These receptors all stem from a human donor with chronic lymphocytic leukemia. The CDR3 runs from the conserved cysteine through the conserved F or W. D genes are given only for firm matches. Where a row states a size, it is once, few, many or the class of an expanded clone; other rows omit it.

DNA: TGTGCCAGCAGTTTATGGGGCATAGATACGCAGTATTTT
CDR3: CASSLWGIDTQYF
J: TRBJ2-3
V: TRBV27
size: .
D: .

DNA: TGTGCCAGCAGCTTAGCCAGGGTAGGCGAAAAACTGTTTTTT
CDR3: CASSLARVGEKLFF
J: TRBJ1-4
V: TRBV7-2
size: .
D: .

DNA: TGTGCCAGCAGTAGCTGGGGACCAAACTATGGCTACACCTTC
CDR3: CASSSWGPNYGYTF
J: TRBJ1-2
V: TRBV25-1
size: .
D: .

DNA: TGTGCCAGCAGCTTCCGGACAGGGCAGGAGACCCAGTACTTC
CDR3: CASSFRTGQETQYF
J: TRBJ2-5
V: TRBV7-9
size: .
D: TRBD1

DNA: TGTGCCAGCAGCCCCACAGGGACCTCTGGAAACACCATATATTTT
CDR3: CASSPTGTSGNTIYF
J: TRBJ1-3
V: TRBV7-3
size: .
D: .

DNA: TGCGCCAGCAGCTGGGGGACAGGGCGACGGTTTGGAAACACCATATATTTT
CDR3: CASSWGTGRRFGNTIYF
J: TRBJ1-3
V: TRBV5-1
size: .
D: TRBD1

DNA: TGTGCCAGCAGTGTTTTCACAGGGAGCACAGATACGCAGTATTTT
CDR3: CASSVFTGSTDTQYF
J: TRBJ2-3
V: TRBV6-1
size: .
D: .

DNA: TGTGCCAGCAGCTTAGGGTTCGGCACAGATACGCAGTATTTT
CDR3: CASSLGFGTDTQYF
J: TRBJ2-3
V: TRBV5-4
size: .
D: .

DNA: TGTGCCAGCAGTGTTGTGACAGGGAAGAGTGCGCGGGAAAAACTGTTTTTT
CDR3: CASSVVTGKSAREKLFF
J: TRBJ1-4
V: TRBV2
size: few
D: TRBD1

DNA: TGCGCCAGCAGCTCGGGATGGGAGCGGGAGCTGTTTTTT
CDR3: CASSSGWERELFF
J: TRBJ2-2
V: TRBV5-1
size: .
D: .

DNA: TGCAGCGTTGATTCAGTGGGTGAGCAGTACTTC
CDR3: CSVDSVGEQYF
J: TRBJ2-7
V: TRBV29-1
size: .
D: .